The TCR beta chain described here comes from a study of T cell changes during pregnancy in multiple sclerosis. Profiling relied on immunoSEQ multiplex PCR, and the TCRdb table lists in-frame clones only, not all of them. The data show roughly 40,000 clones, roughly nine tenths seen once. Germline V gives CDR1 SQVTM, CDR2 ANQGSEA. CDR3 length: 12 residues. J was trimmed by 1 base and V by 7 bases; bases with no gene match: 3. The receptor was isolated from a female donor with multiple sclerosis, enrolled in a pregnancy study. Sequences were derived from CD4+ T cells from peripheral blood mononuclear cells, sampled before pregnancy. The genes are TRBV29-1 and TRBJ1-2, with 7 bases lining up with TRBD1. This CDR3 is CSASGGNYGYTF. Written as DNA, the CDR3 is TGCAGCGCCTCAGGGGGTAACTATGGCTACACCTTC. The variable domain in full, with the rest retrieved from reference TRBV29-1 and TRBJ1-2, is SAVISQKPSRDICQRGTSLTIQCQVDSQVTMMFWYRQQPGQSLTLIATANQGSEATYESGFVIDKFPISRPNLTFSTLTVSNMSPEDSSIYLCSASGGNYGYTFGSGTRLTVV.